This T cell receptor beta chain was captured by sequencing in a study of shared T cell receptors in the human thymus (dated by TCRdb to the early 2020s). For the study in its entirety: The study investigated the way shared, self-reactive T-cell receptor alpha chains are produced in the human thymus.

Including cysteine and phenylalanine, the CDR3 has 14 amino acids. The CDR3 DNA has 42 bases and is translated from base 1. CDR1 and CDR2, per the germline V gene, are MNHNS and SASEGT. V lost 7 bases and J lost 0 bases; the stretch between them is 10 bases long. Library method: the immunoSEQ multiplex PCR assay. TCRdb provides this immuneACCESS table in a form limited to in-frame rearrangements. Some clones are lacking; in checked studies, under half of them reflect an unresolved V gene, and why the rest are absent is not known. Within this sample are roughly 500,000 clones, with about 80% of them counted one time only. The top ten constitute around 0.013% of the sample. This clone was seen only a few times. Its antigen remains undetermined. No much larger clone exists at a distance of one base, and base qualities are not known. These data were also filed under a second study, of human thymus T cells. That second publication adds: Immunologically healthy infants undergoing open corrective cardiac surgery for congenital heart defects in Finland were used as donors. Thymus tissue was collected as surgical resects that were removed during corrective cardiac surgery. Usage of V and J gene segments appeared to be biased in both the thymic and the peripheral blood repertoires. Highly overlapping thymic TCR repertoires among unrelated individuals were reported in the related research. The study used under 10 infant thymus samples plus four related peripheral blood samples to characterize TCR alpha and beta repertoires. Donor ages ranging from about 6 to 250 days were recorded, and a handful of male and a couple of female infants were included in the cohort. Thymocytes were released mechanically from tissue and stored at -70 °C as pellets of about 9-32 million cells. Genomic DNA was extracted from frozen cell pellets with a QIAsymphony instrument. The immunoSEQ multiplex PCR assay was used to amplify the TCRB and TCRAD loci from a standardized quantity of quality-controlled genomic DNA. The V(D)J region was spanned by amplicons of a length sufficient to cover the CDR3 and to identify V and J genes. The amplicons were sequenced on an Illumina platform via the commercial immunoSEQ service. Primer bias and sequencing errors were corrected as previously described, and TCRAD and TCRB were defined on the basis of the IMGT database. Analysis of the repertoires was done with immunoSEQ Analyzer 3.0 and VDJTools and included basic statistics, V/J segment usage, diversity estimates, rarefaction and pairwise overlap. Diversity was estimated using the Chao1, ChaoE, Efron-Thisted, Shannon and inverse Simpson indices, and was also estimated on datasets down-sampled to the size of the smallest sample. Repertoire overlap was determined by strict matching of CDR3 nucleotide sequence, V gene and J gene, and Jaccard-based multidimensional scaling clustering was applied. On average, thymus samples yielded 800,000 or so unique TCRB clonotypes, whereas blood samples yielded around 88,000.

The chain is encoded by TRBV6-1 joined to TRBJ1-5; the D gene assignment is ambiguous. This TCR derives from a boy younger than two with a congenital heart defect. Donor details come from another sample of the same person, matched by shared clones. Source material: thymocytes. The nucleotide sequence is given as TGTGCCAGCACCCAAGAGGATAGCAATCAGCCCCAGCATTTT. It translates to CASTQEDSNQPQHF.